This entry describes one T cell receptor beta chain. Antigen unknown. The data are from a study of naive and memory T cell subsets. Trimming cost V 5 bases and J 7 bases, with 9 bases left between them. The CDR3 sequence is 13 residues long. Germline V gene data show CDR1 as SGHNT and CDR2 as YENEEA. The beta constant-region primer was an equimolar mix of two oligonucleotides covering TRBC1 and TRBC2. TCRdb fed the UMI-ligation and nested PCR reads into MiXCR, producing one record per CDR3 protein. This repertoire shows 140,000 to 150,000 distinct CDR3 sequences, around 15% found once; its top ten account for roughly 0.14%. Whole-study findings and limits: In naive cells, over 85% of TCR sequences were seen only once.

The TCR sequence derives from a human donor in good health. The sequenced sample was naive CD4+ T cells from blood. This chain joins TRBV11-3 and TRBJ1-6; tentative D call: TRBD1 (5 bases). The CDR3 protein is CASSLNRNSPLHF. The DNA for the CDR3 is TGTGCCAGCAGCCTGAACAGGAATTCACCCCTCCACTTT.